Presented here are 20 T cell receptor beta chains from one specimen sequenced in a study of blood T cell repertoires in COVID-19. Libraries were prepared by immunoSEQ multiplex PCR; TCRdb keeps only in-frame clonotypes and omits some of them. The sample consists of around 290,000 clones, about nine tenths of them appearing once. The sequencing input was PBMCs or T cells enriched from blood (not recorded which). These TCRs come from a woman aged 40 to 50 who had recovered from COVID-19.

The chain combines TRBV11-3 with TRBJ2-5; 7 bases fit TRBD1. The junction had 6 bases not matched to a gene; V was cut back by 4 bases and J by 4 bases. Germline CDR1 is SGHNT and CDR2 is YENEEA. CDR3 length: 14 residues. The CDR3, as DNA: TGTGCCAGCAGCTCTACAGGGGTCGGAGAGACCCAGTACTTC. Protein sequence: CASSSTGVGETQYF.

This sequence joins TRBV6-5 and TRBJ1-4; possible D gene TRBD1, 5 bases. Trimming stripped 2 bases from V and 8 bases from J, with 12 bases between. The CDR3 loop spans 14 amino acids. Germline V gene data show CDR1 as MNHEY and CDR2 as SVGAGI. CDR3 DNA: TGTGCCAGCAGTTACACGGGGGTCCGCGAAAAACTGTTTTTT. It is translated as CASSYTGVREKLFF.

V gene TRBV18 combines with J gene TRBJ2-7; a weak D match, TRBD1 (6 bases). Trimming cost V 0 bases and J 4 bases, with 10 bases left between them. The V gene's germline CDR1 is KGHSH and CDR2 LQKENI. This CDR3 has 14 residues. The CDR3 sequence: CASSPPGTRYEQYF. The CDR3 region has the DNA TGTGCCAGCTCACCACCCGGGACACGGTACGAGCAGTACTTC.

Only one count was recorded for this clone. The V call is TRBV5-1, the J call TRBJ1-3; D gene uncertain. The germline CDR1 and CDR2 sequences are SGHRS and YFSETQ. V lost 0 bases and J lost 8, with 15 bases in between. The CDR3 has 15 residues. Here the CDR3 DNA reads TGCGCCAGCAGCTTGGACAGCCCGAGAAAGGACACCATATATTTT. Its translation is CASSLDSPRKDTIYF.

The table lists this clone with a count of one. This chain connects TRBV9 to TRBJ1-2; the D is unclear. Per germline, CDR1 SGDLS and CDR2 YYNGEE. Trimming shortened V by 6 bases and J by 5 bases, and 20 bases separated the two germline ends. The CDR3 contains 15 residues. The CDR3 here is CASNREPGTEYGYTF. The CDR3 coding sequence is TGTGCCAGCAACCGGGAGCCCGGTACGGAGTATGGCTACACCTTC.

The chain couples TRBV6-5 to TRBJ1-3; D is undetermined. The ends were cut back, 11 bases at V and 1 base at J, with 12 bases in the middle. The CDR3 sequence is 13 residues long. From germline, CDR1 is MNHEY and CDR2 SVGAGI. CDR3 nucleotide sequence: TGTGCCGCCCGGGAGGCTTCTGGAAACACCATATATTTT. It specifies CAAREASGNTIYF.

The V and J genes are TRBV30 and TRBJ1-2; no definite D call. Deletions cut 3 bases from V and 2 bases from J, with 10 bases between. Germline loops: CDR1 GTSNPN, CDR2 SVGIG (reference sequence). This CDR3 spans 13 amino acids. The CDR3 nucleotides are TGTGCCTGGAGCCTGGGCACGAACTATGGCTACACCTTC. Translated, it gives CAWSLGTNYGYTF.

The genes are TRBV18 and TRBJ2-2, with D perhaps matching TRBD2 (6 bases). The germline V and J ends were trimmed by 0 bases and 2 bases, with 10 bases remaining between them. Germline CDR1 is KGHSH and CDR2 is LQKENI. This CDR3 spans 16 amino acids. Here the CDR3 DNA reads TGTGCCAGCTCACCACCCGGGGGTCTAAACACCGGGGAGCTGTTTTTT. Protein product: CASSPPGGLNTGELFF.

The CDR3 reads CASSLWPSGTGNTEAFF. The CDR3 DNA follows: TGTGCCAGCAGCTTATGGCCTTCCGGGACAGGGAATACTGAAGCTTTCTTT. V usage is TRBV7-9 and J usage is TRBJ1-1, with TRBD1 identical over 9 bases. The CDR3 is made up of 17 amino acids. Germline V gene lookup returns CDR1 SEHNR and CDR2 FQNEAQ (reference sequence). Trimming removed 2 bases from V and 5 bases from J; junction bases left unmatched: 12. The variable domain in full, completed from reference TRBV7-9 and TRBJ1-1, reads DTGVSQNPRHKITKRGQNVTFRCDPISEHNRLYWYRQTLGQGPEFLTYFQNEAQLEKSRLLSDRFSAERPKGSFSTLEIQRTEQGDSAMYLCASSLWPSGTGNTEAFFGQGTRLTVV.

The CDR3 loop is CASRQTSGRAREQFF. As DNA, the CDR3 is TGTGCCAGCAGACAGACTAGCGGGAGGGCCCGGGAGCAGTTCTTC. The chain carries TRBV11-2 and TRBJ2-1; 14 bases agree with TRBD2. Per the germline V gene, CDR1 is SGHAT and CDR2 is FQNNGV. The length of the CDR3 is 15 residues. Unmatched junction bases numbered 8, after V lost 6 bases and J lost 10 bases.

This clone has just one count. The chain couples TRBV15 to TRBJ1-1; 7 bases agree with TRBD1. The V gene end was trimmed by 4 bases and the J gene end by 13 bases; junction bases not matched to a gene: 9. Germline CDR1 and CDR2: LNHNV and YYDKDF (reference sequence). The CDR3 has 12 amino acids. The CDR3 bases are TGTGCCACCAGCACCCCAGGGGGACAGCGTTTCTTT. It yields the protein CATSTPGGQRFF.

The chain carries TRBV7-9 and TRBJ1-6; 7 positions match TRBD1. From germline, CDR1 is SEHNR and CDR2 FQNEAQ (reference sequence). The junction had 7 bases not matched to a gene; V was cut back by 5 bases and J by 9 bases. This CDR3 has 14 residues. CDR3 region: CASSRDSGVSPLHF. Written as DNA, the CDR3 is TGTGCCAGCAGCCGGGACAGTGGTGTTTCACCCCTCCACTTT.

The CDR3 region is CASSLLAANTATNEKLFF. DNA for the CDR3: TGTGCCAGCAGTTTATTGGCAGCGAATACTGCAACTAATGAAAAACTGTTTTTT. The chain combines TRBV28 with TRBJ1-4; D is uncertain. V dropped 1 base and J dropped 0 bases, with 15 bases sitting between them. Germline V gene lookup returns CDR1 MDHEN and CDR2 SYDVKM. The CDR3 extends over 18 amino acids.

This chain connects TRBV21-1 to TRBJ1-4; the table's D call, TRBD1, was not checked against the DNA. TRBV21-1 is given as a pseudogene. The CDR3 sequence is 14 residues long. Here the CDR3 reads CASSTTGGYEKLFF. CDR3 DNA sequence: TGTGCCAGCAGCACGACAGGGGGCTACGAAAAACTGTTTTTT.

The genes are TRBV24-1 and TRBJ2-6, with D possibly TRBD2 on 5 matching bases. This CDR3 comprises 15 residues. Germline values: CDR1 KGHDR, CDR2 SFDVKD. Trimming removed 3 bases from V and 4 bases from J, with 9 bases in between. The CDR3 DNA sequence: TGTGCCACCAGTGATAGCGGACCCGGGGCCAACGTCCTGACTTTC. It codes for CATSDSGPGANVLTF.

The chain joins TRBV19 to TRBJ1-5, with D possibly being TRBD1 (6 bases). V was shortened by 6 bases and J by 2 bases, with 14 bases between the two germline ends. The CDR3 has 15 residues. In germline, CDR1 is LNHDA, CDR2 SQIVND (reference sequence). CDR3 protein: CASRPGDTRNQPQHF. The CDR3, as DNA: TGTGCCAGTAGGCCAGGGGACACCCGCAATCAGCCCCAGCATTTT.

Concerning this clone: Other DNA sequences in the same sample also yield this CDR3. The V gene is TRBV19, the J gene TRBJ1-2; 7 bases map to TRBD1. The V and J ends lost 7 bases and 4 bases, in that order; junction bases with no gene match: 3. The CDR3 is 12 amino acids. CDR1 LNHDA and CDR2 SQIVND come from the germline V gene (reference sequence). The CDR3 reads CASTRQGYGYTF. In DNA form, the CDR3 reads TGTGCCAGTACTCGACAGGGCTATGGCTACACCTTC.

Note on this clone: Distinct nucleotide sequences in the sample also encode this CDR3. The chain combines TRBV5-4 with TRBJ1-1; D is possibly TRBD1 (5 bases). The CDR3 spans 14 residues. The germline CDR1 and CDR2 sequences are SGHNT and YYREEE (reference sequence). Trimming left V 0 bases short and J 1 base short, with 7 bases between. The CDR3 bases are TGTGCCAGCAGCTTGGACAGGCGGAACACTGAAGCTTTCTTT. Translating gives CASSLDRRNTEAFF.

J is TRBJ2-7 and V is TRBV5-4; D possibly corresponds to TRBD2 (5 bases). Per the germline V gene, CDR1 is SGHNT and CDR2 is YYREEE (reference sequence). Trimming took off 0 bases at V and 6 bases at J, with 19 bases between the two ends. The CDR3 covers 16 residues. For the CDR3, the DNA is TGTGCCAGCAGCTTGGCCGAGTTAGGGAAAAGCGGCGAGCAGTACTTC. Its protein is CASSLAELGKSGEQYF.

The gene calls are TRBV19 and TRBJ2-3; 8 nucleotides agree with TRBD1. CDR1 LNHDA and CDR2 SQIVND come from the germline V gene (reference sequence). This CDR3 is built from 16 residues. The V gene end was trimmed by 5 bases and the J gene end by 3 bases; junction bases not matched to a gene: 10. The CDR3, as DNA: TGTGCCAGTAGTCTTGGACAGGGTGGGAAAACAGATACGCAGTATTTT. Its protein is CASSLGQGGKTDTQYF.